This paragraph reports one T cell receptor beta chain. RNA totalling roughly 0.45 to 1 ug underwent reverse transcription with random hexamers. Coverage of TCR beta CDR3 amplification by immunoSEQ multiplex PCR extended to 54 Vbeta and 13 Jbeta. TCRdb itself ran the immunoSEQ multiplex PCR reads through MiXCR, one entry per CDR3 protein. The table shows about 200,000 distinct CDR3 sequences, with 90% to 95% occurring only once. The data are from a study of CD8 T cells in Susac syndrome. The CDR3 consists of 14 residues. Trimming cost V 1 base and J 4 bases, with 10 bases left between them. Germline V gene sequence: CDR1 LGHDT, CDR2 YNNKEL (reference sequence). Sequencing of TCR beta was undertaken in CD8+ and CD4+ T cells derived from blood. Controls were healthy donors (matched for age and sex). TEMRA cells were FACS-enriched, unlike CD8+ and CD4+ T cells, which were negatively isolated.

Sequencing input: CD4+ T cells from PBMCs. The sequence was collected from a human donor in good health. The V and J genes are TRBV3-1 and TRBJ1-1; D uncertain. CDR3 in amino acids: CASSQVEGVTEAFF. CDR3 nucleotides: TGTGCCAGCAGCCAAGTTGAGGGAGTCACTGAAGCTTTCTTT.